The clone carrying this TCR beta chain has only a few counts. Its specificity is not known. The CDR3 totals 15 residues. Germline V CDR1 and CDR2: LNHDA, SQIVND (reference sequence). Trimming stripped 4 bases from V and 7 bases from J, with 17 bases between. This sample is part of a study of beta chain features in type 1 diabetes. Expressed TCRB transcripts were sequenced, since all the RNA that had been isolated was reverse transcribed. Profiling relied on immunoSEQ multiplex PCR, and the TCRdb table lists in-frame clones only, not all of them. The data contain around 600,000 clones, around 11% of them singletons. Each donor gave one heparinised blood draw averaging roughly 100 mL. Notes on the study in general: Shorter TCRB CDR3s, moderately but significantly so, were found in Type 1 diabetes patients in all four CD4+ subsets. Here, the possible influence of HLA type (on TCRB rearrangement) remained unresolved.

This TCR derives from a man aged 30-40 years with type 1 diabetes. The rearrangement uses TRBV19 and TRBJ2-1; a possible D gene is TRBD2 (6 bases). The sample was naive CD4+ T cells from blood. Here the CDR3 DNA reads TGTGCCAGTAGTACGGCGAGAGACGGAGGGAATGAGCAGTTCTTC. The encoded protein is CASSTARDGGNEQFF.